One sample yielded the 17 T cell receptor beta chains listed below, sequenced in a study of identical twins. In TCRdb, the 5' RACE reads were re-called with MiXCR into one record per CDR3 protein. The table lists about 690,000 distinct CDR3 sequences, around 20% of them singletons, with around 4.4% in the top ten. The same sample was also studied in work on T cells expressing NK-cell markers.

The sample taken for sequencing was PBMCs. The receptors shown here come from a woman aged 18-30 years in good health.

The rearrangement joins TRBV5-1 to TRBJ2-7; D is unresolved. The germline V and J ends were trimmed by 1 base and 3 bases, with 8 bases remaining between them. In germline, CDR1 is SGHRS, CDR2 YFSETQ. This CDR3 contains 13 residues. DNA for the CDR3: TGCGCCAGCAGCTTGACACAACACTACGAGCAGTACTTC. Its protein product is CASSLTQHYEQYF.

The V call is TRBV10-3, the J call TRBJ2-1; D tentatively reads TRBD1 or TRBD2 (5 bases each). Deletions cut 6 bases from V and 3 bases from J, with 12 bases between. CDR1 and CDR2 (germline): ENHRY, SYGVKD. This CDR3 has 14 residues. This CDR3 reads CAISYRDLYNEQFF. CDR3 coding DNA: TGTGCCATCAGCTACCGGGACCTCTACAATGAGCAGTTCTTC.

This clonotype was seen only a few times. The chain joins TRBV7-9 to TRBJ2-1, with a possible D match to TRBD1 (6 bases). Germline V gene data show CDR1 as SEHNR and CDR2 as FQNEAQ (reference sequence). The CDR3 sequence is 12 residues long. V was pared by 1 base and J by 12 bases, with 10 bases between. The CDR3 DNA sequence: TGTGCCAGCAGCTTAGAGGGACACTGGCAGTTCTTC. This gives the protein CASSLEGHWQFF. Variable domain in full (rest from reference TRBV7-9 and TRBJ2-1): DTGVSQNPRHKITKRGQNVTFRCDPISEHNRLYWYRQTLGQGPEFLTYFQNEAQLEKSRLLSDRFSAERPKGSFSTLEIQRTEQGDSAMYLCASSLEGHWQFFGPGTRLTVL.

The V call is TRBV29-1, the J call TRBJ2-7; TRBD1 matches 8 bases. Germline trimming cut 6 bases from V and 0 bases from J; bases unmatched to any gene: 10. The CDR3 loop spans 15 amino acids. Germline V gene data show CDR1 as SQVTM and CDR2 as ANQGSEA. DNA of the CDR3: TGCAGCGTCTGGCGACAGGGGCGAAGCTCCTACGAGCAGTACTTC. Translating it yields CSVWRQGRSSYEQYF.

This clonotype has ten or more counts. The rearrangement joins TRBV7-9 to TRBJ1-2; D remains ambiguous. Germline values: CDR1 SEHNR, CDR2 FQNEAQ (reference sequence). V lost 1 base, J lost 6 bases, and 9 bases lay in between. This CDR3 contains 13 residues. The CDR3 sequence is CASSLVRNHGYTF. In nucleotides, the CDR3 is TGTGCCAGCAGCTTAGTACGGAACCATGGCTACACCTTC.

There are a few counts of this clonotype. The chain joins TRBV3-1 to TRBJ2-1, with no clear D. V was cut by 3 bases and J by 7 bases, with 7 bases left in between. Germline CDR1 is LGHDT and CDR2 is YNNKEL (reference sequence). The CDR3 is 12 amino acids. CDR3 coding DNA: TGTGCCAGCAGCCACCCCACAAATGAGCAGTTCTTC. Encoded protein: CASSHPTNEQFF.

This clonotype was seen only a few times. Written as DNA, the CDR3 is TGTGCCATCAGTGCCTGGACTAGTACCGGGGAGCTGTTTTTT. It is translated as CAISAWTSTGELFF. This chain uses TRBV10-3 with TRBJ2-2, with 7 bases matching TRBD2. The CDR3 has 14 residues. Germline values: CDR1 ENHRY, CDR2 SYGVKD. V dropped 4 bases and J dropped 5; count of bases not matched to a gene: 4.

This clonotype was detected only a few times. The chain combines TRBV7-2 with TRBJ2-7; D might be TRBD2 (6 bases). The CDR3 is 16 residues long. Germline V gene data show CDR1 as SGHTA and CDR2 as FQGNSA. V was trimmed by 6 bases and J by 0 bases, leaving 18 bases between them. The CDR3 nucleotides read TGTGCCAGCAGTAACGTGGGGGGATCGGGCTCCTACGAGCAGTACTTC. This gives the protein CASSNVGGSGSYEQYF.

The genes are TRBV20-1 and TRBJ2-5, with TRBD1 matching over 8 bases. Germline CDR1 reads DFQATT; CDR2 reads SNEGSKA (reference sequence). V shed 5 bases and J 4 bases; nucleotides not matched to a gene: 6. CDR3 length: 13 residues. CDR3 bases: TGCAGTGCTCCCTCGGACAGGGTAGAGACCCAGTACTTC. Protein: CSAPSDRVETQYF.

The genes are TRBV2 and TRBJ1-4, with unresolved D. Germline CDR1 is SNHLY and CDR2 is FYNNEI. V lost 3 bases and J lost 7, with 12 bases in between. The CDR3 contains 14 residues. CDR3 loop: CASSESSWGEKLFF. The CDR3 nucleotides are TGTGCCAGCAGTGAGAGCTCCTGGGGTGAAAAACTGTTTTTT.

This rearrangement joins TRBV12-3 or TRBV12-4 to TRBJ2-3; 9 bases align to TRBD2. The CDR3 sequence is 15 residues long. V trimming: 6 bases; J trimming: 4 bases; junction bases outside the gene matches: 8. The CDR3 DNA reads as TGTGCCAGCAGGTCGCTAGCGGGACGACCAGATACGCAGTATTTT. Its translation: CASRSLAGRPDTQYF.

The V and J genes are TRBV20-1 and TRBJ2-3; D is possibly TRBD2 (7 bases). CDR1 is DFQATT and CDR2 is SNEGSKA in the germline V gene (reference sequence). V was shortened by 4 bases and J by 6 bases, with 17 bases between the two germline ends. This CDR3 comprises 14 residues. CDR3 nucleotides: TGCAGTGCTAAGAGGGGGGGAGGTGGTGATACGCAGTATTTT. Protein: CSAKRGGGGDTQYF.

This chain uses TRBV12-3 or TRBV12-4 with TRBJ2-7; unclear D gene. CDR3 length: 13 residues. V lost 4 bases to trimming and J lost 2 bases, with 9 bases between them. This chain's CDR3 is CASSSNRAYEQYF. The CDR3 bases are TGTGCCAGCAGTTCGAACCGGGCCTACGAGCAGTACTTC.

The chain combines TRBV27 with TRBJ2-1, with 8 bases that match TRBD2. The trim removed 5 bases at V and 7 bases at J, leaving 16 bases unmatched. The germline V gene has CDR1 MNHEY and CDR2 SMNVEV (reference sequence). This CDR3 spans 17 amino acids. The CDR3 region has the DNA TGTGCCAGCAGTCCTCCCGGGGCCGGGAGGGCCGGGAATGAGCAGTTCTTC. Protein product: CASSPPGAGRAGNEQFF.

This chain connects TRBV20-1 to TRBJ2-1; D is possibly TRBD2 (5 bases). The CDR3 spans 15 residues. Per the germline V gene, CDR1 is DFQATT and CDR2 is SNEGSKA (reference sequence). Deletions cut 3 bases from V and 4 bases from J, with 16 bases between. CDR3 protein: CSASNPRTGYNEQFF. In DNA form, the CDR3 reads TGCAGTGCTAGCAATCCTAGGACTGGATACAATGAGCAGTTCTTC.

The V gene is TRBV7-2, the J gene TRBJ2-7, with 8 bases lining up with TRBD1. The J segment lost 3 bases and the V segment lost 8 bases, leaving 9 bases of the junction unmatched. Germline CDR1 SGHTA, CDR2 FQGNSA. The CDR3 is 14 amino acids. The CDR3 is CASGTRDRFYEQYF. The DNA for the CDR3 is TGTGCCAGCGGGACCCGGGACAGGTTCTACGAGCAGTACTTC.

The count of this clonotype is one. The V call is TRBV5-1, the J call TRBJ2-7, with D unclear. With 1 base removed from V and 3 bases from J, the gap between germline ends came to 14 bases. In germline, CDR1 is SGHRS, CDR2 YFSETQ. The CDR3 sequence is 15 residues long. The CDR3 region is CASSLTLEAHYEQYF. For the CDR3, the DNA is TGCGCCAGCAGCTTGACTCTAGAGGCCCACTACGAGCAGTACTTC.